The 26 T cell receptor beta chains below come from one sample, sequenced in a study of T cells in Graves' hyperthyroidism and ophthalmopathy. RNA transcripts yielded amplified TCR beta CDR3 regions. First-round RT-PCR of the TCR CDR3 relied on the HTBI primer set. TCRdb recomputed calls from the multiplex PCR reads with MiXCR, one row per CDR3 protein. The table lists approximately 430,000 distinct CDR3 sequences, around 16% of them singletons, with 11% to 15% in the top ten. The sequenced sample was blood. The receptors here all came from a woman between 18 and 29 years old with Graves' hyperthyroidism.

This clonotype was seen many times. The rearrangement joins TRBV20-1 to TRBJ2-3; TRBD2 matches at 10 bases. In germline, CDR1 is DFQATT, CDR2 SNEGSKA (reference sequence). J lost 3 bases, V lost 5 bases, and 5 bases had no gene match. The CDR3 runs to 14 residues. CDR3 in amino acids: CSALTSGATDTQYF. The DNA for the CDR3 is TGCAGTGCTTTAACTAGCGGGGCGACAGATACGCAGTATTTT.

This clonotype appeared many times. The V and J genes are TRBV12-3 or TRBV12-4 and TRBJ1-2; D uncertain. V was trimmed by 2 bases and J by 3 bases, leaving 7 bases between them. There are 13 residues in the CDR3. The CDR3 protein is CASSLKRDYGYTF. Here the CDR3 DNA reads TGTGCCAGCAGTTTAAAAAGGGACTATGGCTACACCTTC.

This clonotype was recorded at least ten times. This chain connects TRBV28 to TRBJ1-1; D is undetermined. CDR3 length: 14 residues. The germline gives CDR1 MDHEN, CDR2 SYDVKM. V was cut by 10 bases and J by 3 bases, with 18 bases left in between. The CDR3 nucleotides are TGTGCCACCCAGCGCGGCCCGGCGGACACTGAAGCTTTCTTT. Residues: CATQRGPADTEAFF.

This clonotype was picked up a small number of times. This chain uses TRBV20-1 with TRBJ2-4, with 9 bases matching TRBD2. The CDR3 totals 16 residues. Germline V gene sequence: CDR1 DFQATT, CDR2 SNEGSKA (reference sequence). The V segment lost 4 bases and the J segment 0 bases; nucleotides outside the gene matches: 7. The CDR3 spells CSAMIAGAIAKNIQYF. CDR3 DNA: TGCAGTGCTATGATAGCGGGGGCAATAGCCAAAAACATTCAGTACTTC.

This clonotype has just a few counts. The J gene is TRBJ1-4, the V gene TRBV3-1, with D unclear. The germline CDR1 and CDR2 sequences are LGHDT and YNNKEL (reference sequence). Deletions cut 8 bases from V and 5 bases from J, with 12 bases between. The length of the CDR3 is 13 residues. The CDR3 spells CASSKSINEKLFF. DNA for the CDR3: TGTGCCAGCTCAAAAAGTATCAATGAAAAACTGTTTTTT.

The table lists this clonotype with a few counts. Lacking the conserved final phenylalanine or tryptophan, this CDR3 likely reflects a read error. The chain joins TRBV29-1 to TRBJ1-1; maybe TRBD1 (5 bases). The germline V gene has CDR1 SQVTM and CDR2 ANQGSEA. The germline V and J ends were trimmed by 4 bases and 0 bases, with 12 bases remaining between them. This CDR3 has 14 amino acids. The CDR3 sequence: CSVARGTMNTEAFL. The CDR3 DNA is TGCAGCGTTGCGAGGGGTACCATGAACACTGAAGCTTTCCTT.

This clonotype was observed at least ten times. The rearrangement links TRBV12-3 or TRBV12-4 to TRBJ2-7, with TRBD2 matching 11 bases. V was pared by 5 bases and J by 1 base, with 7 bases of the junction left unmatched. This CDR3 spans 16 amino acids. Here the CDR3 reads CASSTALAGVSYEQYF. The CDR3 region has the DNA TGTGCCAGCAGTACCGCACTAGCGGGAGTGTCCTACGAGCAGTACTTC.

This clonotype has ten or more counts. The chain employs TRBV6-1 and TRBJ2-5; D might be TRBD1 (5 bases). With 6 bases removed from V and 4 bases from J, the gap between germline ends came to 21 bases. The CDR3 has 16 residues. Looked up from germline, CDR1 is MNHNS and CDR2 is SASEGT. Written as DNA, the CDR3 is TGTGCCAGCAGGAGCAGACCCAGGGTGGATAGAGAGACCCAGTACTTC. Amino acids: CASRSRPRVDRETQYF.

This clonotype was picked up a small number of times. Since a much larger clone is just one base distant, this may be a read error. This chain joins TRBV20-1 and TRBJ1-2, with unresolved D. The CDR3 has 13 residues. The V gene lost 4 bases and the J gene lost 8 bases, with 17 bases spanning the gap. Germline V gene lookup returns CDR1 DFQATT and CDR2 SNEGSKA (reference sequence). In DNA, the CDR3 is TGCAGTGCTAAAGATTGGAGGGCAGGAGGCTACACCTTC. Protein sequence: CSAKDWRAGGYTF.

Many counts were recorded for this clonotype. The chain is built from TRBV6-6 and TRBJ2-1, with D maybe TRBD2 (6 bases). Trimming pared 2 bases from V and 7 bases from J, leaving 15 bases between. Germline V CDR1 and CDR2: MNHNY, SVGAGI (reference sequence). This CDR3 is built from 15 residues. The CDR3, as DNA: TGTGCCAGCAGTTACCGGGCGGGATGGCTGAATGAGCAGTTCTTC. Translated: CASSYRAGWLNEQFF.

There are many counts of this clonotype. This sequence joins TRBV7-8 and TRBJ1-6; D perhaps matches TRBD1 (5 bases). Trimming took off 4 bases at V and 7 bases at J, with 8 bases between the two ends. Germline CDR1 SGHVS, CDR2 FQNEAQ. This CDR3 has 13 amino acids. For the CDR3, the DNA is TGTGCCAGCAGCTCCCGGGACAATTCACCCCTCCACTTT. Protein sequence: CASSSRDNSPLHF.

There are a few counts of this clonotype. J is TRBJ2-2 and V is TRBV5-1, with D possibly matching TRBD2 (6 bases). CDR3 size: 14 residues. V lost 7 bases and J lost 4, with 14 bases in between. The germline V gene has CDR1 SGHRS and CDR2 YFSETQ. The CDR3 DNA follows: TGCGCCAGCGGGCTCGGGAGTGGCACCGGGGAGCTGTTTTTT. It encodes CASGLGSGTGELFF. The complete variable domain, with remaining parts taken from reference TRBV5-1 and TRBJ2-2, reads KAGVTQTPRYLIKTRGQQVTLSCSPISGHRSVSWYQQTPGQGLQFLFEYFSETQRNKGNFPGRFSGRQFSNSRSEMNVSTLELGDSALYLCASGLGSGTGELFFGEGSRLTVL.

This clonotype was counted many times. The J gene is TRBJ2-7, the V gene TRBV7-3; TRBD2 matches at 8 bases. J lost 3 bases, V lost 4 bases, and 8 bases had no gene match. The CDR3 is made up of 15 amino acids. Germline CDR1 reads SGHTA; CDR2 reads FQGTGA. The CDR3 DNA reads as TGTGCCAGCAGCTCCTCTCCGGGGGGGGGCTACGAGCAGTACTTC. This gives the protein CASSSSPGGGYEQYF.

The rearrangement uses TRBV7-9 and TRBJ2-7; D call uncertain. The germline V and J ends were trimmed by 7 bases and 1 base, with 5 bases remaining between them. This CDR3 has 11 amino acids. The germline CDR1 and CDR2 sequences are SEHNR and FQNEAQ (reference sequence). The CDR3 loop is CASNASYEQYF. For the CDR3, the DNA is TGTGCCAGCAACGCATCCTACGAGCAGTACTTC.

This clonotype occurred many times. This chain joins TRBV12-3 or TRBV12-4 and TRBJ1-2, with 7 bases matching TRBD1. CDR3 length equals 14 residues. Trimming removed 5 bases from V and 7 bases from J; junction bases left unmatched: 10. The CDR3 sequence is CASSPVEGAGGYTF. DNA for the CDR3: TGTGCCAGCAGTCCCGTGGAGGGGGCTGGTGGCTACACCTTC.

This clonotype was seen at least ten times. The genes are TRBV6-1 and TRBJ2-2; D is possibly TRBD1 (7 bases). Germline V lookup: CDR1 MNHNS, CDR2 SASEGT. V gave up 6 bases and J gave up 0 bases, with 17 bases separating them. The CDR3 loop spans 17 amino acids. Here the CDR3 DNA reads TGTGCCAGCAGACCCCGGGCGGGGACAGCGAACACCGGGGAGCTGTTTTTT. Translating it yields CASRPRAGTANTGELFF.

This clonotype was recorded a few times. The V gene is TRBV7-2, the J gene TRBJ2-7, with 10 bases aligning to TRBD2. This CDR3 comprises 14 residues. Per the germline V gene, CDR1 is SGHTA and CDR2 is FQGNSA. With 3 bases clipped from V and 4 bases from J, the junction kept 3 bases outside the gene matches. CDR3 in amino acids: CASSFTSGNYEQYF. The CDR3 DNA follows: TGTGCCAGCAGCTTCACTAGCGGGAATTACGAGCAGTACTTC.

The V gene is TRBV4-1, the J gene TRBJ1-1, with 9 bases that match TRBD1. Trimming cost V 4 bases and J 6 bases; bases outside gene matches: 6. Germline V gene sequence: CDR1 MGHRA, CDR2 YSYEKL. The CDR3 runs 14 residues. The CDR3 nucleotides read TGCGCCAGCAGCCGGGGACAGGGAGCTCCTGAAGCTTTCTTT. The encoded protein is CASSRGQGAPEAFF.

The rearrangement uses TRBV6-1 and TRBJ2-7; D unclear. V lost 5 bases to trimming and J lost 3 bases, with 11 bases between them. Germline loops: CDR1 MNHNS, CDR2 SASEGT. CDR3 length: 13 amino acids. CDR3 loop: CASSYVADYEQYF. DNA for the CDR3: TGTGCCAGCAGTTACGTGGCTGACTACGAGCAGTACTTC.

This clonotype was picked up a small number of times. CDR3 coding DNA: TGTGCCAGTAGTACGACGGGGCAGATCACAGATACGCAGTATTTT. The encoded protein is CASSTTGQITDTQYF. This chain joins TRBV19 and TRBJ2-3; D may correspond to TRBD1 or TRBD2 (5 bases each). Germline CDR1 and CDR2: LNHDA and SQIVND (reference sequence). The CDR3 runs to 15 residues. Trimming removed 4 bases from V and 2 bases from J, with 13 bases in between.

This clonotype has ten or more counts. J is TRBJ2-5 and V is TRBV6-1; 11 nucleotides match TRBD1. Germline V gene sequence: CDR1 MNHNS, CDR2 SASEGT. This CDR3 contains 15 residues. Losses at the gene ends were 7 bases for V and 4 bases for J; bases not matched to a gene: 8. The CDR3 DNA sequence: TGTGCCAGCACGGAGGACAGGGGGCAGCGAGAGACCCAGTACTTC. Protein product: CASTEDRGQRETQYF.

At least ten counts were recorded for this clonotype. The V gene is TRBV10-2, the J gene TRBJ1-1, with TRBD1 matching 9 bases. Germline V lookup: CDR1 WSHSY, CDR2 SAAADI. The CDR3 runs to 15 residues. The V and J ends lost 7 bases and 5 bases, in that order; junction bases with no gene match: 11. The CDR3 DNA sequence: TGCGCCAGCATTGGGGCCGGGACAGGGCAGACTGAAGCTTTCTTT. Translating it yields CASIGAGTGQTEAFF.

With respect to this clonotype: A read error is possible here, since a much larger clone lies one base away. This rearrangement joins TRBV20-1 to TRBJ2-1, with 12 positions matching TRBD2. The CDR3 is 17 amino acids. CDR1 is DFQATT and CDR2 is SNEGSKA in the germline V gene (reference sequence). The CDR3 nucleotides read TGCGGTGCTAGTTCTAGCGGGGGGGCCGAGTCCTACAATGAGCAGTTCTTC. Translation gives CGASSSGGAESYNEQFF.

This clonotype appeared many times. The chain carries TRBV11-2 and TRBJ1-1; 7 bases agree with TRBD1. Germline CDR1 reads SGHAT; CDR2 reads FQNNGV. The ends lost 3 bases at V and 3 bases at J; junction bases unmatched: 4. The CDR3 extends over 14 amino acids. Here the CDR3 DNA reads TGTGCCAGCAGCTTTCGCAGGGGGTACACTGAAGCTTTCTTT. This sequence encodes CASSFRRGYTEAFF.

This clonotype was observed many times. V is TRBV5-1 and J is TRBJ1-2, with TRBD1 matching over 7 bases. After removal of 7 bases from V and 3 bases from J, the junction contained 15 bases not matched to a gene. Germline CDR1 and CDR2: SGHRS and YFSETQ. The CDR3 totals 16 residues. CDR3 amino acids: CASSTADRALDYGYTF. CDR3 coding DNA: TGCGCCAGCTCAACCGCTGACAGGGCGCTTGACTATGGCTACACCTTC.

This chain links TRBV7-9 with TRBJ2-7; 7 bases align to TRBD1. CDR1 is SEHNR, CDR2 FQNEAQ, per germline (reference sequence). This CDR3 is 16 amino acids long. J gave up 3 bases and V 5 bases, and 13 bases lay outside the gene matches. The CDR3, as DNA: TGTGCCAGCAGCCTGAGAACAGGGGCTAGAATCTACGAGCAGTACTTC. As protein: CASSLRTGARIYEQYF.